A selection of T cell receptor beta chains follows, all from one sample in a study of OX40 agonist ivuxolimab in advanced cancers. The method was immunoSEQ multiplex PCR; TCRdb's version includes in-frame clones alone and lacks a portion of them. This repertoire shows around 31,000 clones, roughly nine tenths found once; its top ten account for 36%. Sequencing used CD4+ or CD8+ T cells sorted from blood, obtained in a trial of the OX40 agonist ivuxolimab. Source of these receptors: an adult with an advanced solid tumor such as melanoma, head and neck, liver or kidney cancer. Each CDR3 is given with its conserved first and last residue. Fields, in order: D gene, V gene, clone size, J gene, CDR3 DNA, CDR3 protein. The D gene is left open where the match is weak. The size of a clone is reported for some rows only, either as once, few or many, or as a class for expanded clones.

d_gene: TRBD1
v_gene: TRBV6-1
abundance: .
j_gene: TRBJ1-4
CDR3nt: TGTGCCAGCAGTGAGAGGACAGGGGTTGGTGGGTCTAATGAAAAACTGTTTTTT
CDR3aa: CASSERTGVGGSNEKLFF

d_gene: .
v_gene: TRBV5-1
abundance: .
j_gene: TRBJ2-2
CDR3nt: TGCGCCAGCAGCCGGGACGGACTACCGACTACCACCGGGGAGCTGTTTTTT
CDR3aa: CASSRDGLPTTTGELFF

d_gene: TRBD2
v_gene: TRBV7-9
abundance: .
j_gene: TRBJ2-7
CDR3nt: TGTGCCAGCAGTGTCGGTACGACTAGCGTGGCCTACGAGCAGTACTTC
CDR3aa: CASSVGTTSVAYEQYF

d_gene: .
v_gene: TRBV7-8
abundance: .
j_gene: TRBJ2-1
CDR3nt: TGTGCCAGCAGCCTCGGGAGGGGGCAATACAATGAGCAGTTCTTC
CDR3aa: CASSLGRGQYNEQFF

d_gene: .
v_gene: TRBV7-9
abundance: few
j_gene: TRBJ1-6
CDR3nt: TGTGCCAGCAGCGAGGAGCCGAATTCACCCCTCCACTTT
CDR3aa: CASSEEPNSPLHF

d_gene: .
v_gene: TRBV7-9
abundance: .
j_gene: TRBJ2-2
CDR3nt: TGTGCCAGCAGCTTGAACGCCGGGAAGCTGTTTTTT
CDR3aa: CASSLNAGKLFF

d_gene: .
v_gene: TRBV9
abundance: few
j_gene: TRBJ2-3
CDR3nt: TGTGCCAGCAGCGTAGCTAATTCCCTCCCCACAGATACGCAGTATTTT
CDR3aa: CASSVANSLPTDTQYF

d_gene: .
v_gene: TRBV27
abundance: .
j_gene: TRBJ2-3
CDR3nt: TGTGCCAGCAGTCGGGGCACCTATTTTAGCACAGATACGCAGTATTTT
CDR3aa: CASSRGTYFSTDTQYF

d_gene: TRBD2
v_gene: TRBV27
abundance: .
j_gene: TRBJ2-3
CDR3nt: TGTGCCAGCAGTTTATCGGCGGGAGTAGGAGATACGCAGTATTTT
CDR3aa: CASSLSAGVGDTQYF

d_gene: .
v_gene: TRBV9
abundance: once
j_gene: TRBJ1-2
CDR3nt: TGTGCCAGCAGCGTAGATGGAGGCCCTAGGGGCTACACCTTC
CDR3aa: CASSVDGGPRGYTF